The 8 T cell receptor beta chains reported below all come from one sample, sequenced in a study of shared clonotypes between healthy human individuals. TCRdb keeps only in-frame clones here, not all; method: immunoSEQ multiplex PCR. The sample includes 2 million to 2.5 million clones, 85% to 95% of them seen just once. Sequences were obtained from naive CD4+ T cells from PBMCs. The sample's subset: CD45RA+ positively selected. These TCRs come from a man aged 18 to 29 in good health. Some clones in this sample may be carry-over from other donors' samples.

About this clone itself: Other nucleotide sequences in the sample specify the same CDR3. The V gene is TRBV28, the J gene TRBJ1-1; tentatively, D is TRBD1 (5 bases). CDR1 is MDHEN, CDR2 SYDVKM, per germline. This CDR3 comprises 11 residues. The germline V and J ends were trimmed by 3 bases and 8 bases, with 7 bases remaining between them. CDR3 sequence: CASSLWGEAFF. CDR3 nucleotides: TGTGCCAGCAGTTTGTGGGGGGAAGCTTTCTTT.

The CDR3 DNA follows: TGTGCCAGCAGTTTCGGGGCAGGAGGCGATGGCTACACCTTC. Encoded protein: CASSFGAGGDGYTF. The rearrangement uses TRBV28 and TRBJ1-2; maybe TRBD1 (5 bases). Germline CDR1 MDHEN, CDR2 SYDVKM. The CDR3 contains 14 residues. V shed 3 bases and J shed 6 bases, with 14 bases lying between them.

The chain is built from TRBV5-4 and TRBJ2-5; 12 nucleotides align to TRBD2. CDR1 and CDR2 (germline): SGHNT, YYREEE (reference sequence). V shed 5 bases and J 5 bases; nucleotides not matched to a gene: 13. CDR3 length: 17 amino acids. This CDR3 is CASREGLAGRPGETQYF. For the CDR3, the DNA is TGTGCCAGCAGGGAGGGACTAGCGGGTAGACCTGGCGAGACCCAGTACTTC.

J is TRBJ1-4 and V is TRBV15; TRBD1 might be the D (5 bases). Germline-derived CDR1 and CDR2 are LNHNV and YYDKDF (reference sequence). CDR3 size: 13 residues. The germline V and J ends were trimmed by 8 bases and 8 bases, with 15 bases remaining between them. CDR3 DNA sequence: TGTGCCACCGGCGGGGGACTGCGGGAAAAACTGTTTTTT. It translates to CATGGGLREKLFF.

The CDR3 DNA follows: TGTGCCAGCAGCTTAGTGGCGGGGATTGATGGCTACACCTTC. It is translated as CASSLVAGIDGYTF. The chain employs TRBV7-9 and TRBJ1-2; D is undetermined. CDR3 length: 14 residues. V lost 1 base and J 6 bases, leaving 12 bases between the germline ends. Germline V gene lookup returns CDR1 SEHNR and CDR2 FQNEAQ (reference sequence).

The rearrangement links TRBV9 to TRBJ2-1; D ambiguous. Trimming took off 1 base at V and 3 bases at J, with 8 bases between the two ends. Germline values: CDR1 SGDLS, CDR2 YYNGEE. This CDR3 region has 14 residues. CDR3 in DNA: TGTGCCAGCAGCGTACTAGGGTACTACAATGAGCAGTTCTTC. Its translation is CASSVLGYYNEQFF.

The chain links TRBV7-9 to TRBJ2-3; D gene uncertain. This CDR3 contains 15 residues. Germline V lookup: CDR1 SEHNR, CDR2 FQNEAQ (reference sequence). The V and J ends lost 5 bases and 1 base respectively, with 13 bases between them. DNA for the CDR3: TGTGCCAGCAGCCTCGGTGAGACCCGCACAGATACGCAGTATTTT. Protein sequence: CASSLGETRTDTQYF.

Notes on this clone: The identical CDR3 is also encoded by other nucleotide sequences in the sample. The chain carries TRBV5-1 and TRBJ2-5; TRBD1 might be the D (6 bases). The CDR3 has 14 amino acids. Per the germline V gene, CDR1 is SGHRS and CDR2 is YFSETQ. Trimming cost V 4 bases and J 1 base, with 11 bases left between them. CDR3 in DNA: TGCGCCAGCAGCCTACAGGGTCTCCAAGAGACCCAGTACTTC. Its protein is CASSLQGLQETQYF. The full variable domain, in which reference TRBV5-1 and TRBJ2-5 provide the parts outside the CDR3, is KAGVTQTPRYLIKTRGQQVTLSCSPISGHRSVSWYQQTPGQGLQFLFEYFSETQRNKGNFPGRFSGRQFSNSRSEMNVSTLELGDSALYLCASSLQGLQETQYFGPGTRLLVL.